Reported below is one T cell receptor (beta chain). The repertoire was sequenced with immunoSEQ multiplex PCR; TCRdb's copy has only in-frame clones and lacks some. The repertoire holds about 310,000 clones, with roughly 90% as singletons. These data belong to a study of blood T cell repertoires in COVID-19. Study details: Whether acute or convalescent, the COVID-19 samples came from the United States, Italy and Spain. T cells, B-cell-depleted T cells, or PBMCs provided the cDNA or gDNA that served as material.

Germline V gene lookup returns CDR1 SGHVS and CDR2 FNYEAQ. The J segment lost 2 bases and the V segment lost 5 bases, leaving 5 bases of the junction unmatched. The CDR3 spans 15 residues. Clinical history reported by participants formed the basis on which cohorts were assigned. Two negative PCRs, clearance, or symptom resolution had been documented for recovered Cohort 3 donors. The sequence derives from a woman aged 30 to 39 who had recovered from COVID-19. V is TRBV7-6 and J is TRBJ2-2, with 7 positions matching TRBD1. The sequenced material came from PBMCs or T cells enriched from blood (not recorded which). CDR3 sequence: CASSRQGSNTGELFF. CDR3 DNA sequence: TGTGCCAGCAGCCGACAGGGCAGTAACACCGGGGAGCTGTTTTTT. Full variable domain (outside the CDR3, taken from reference TRBV7-6 and TRBJ2-2): GAGVSQSPRYKVTKRGQDVALRCDPISGHVSLYWYRQALGQGPEFLTYFNYEAQQDKSGLPNDRFSAERPEGSISTLTIQRTEQRDSAMYRCASSRQGSNTGELFFGEGSRLTVL.